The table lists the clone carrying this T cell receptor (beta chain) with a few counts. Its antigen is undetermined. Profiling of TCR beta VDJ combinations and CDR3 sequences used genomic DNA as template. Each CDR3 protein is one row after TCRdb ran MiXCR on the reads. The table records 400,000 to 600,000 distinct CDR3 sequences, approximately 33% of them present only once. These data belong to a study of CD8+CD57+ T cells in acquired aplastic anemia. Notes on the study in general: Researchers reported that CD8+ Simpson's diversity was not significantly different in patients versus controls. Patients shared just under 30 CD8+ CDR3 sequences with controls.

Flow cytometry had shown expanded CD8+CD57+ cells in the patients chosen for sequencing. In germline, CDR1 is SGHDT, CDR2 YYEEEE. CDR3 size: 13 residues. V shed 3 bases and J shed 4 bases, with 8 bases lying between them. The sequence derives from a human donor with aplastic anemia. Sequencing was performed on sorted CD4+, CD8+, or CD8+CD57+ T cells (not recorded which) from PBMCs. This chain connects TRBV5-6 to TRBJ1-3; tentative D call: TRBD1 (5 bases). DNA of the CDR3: TGTGCCAGCAGCTACCGGACAGGAAACACCATATATTTT. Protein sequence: CASSYRTGNTIYF. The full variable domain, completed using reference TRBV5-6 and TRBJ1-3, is DAGVTQSPTHLIKTRGQQVTLRCSPKSGHDTVSWYQQALGQGPQFIFQYYEEEERQRGNFPDRFSGHQFPNYSSELNVNALLLGDSALYLCASSYRTGNTIYFGEGSWLTVV.